This T cell receptor beta chain derives from a study of neoadjuvant anti-PD-1 for oral cavity cancer. Time point noted: after neoadjuvant nivolumab, at surgical resection. Profiling relied on immunoSEQ multiplex PCR, and the TCRdb table lists in-frame clones only, not all of them. The sample includes about 37,000 clones, 30% to 40% seen only once; the top ten take approximately 15%. The CDR3 is made up of 15 amino acids. The V end was cut by 3 bases, the J end by 7 bases, with 16 bases between. Per germline, CDR1 KGHSH and CDR2 LQKENI. Sample: tumor tissue, taken after nivolumab (anti-PD-1) treatment. This clonotype was obtained from a person aged 35-79 years with oral cavity squamous cell carcinoma. The chain is built from TRBV18 and TRBJ2-1, with D perhaps TRBD2 (5 bases). The CDR3 reads CASSPLGGRGNEQFF. For the CDR3, the DNA is TGTGCCAGCTCACCCCTAGGAGGCCGGGGAAATGAGCAGTTCTTC.